Below, 7 T cell receptor beta chains from the same sample are listed, as sequenced in a study of blood T cell repertoires in COVID-19. Sequenced by immunoSEQ multiplex PCR; TCRdb stores in-frame clones only, minus some. The sample yields about 330,000 clones, roughly 90% seen once. Input material: PBMCs or T cells enriched from blood (not recorded which). The receptors originated from a woman aged 25 to 39 who had recovered from COVID-19.

This clone showed up just once. The rearrangement uses TRBV30 and TRBJ2-3; perhaps TRBD2 as D (5 bases). CDR1 is GTSNPN, CDR2 SVGIG, per germline (reference sequence). V was clipped by 0 bases and J by 0 bases, with 13 bases between them. The length of the CDR3 is 16 residues. The CDR3 DNA reads as TGTGCCTGGAGTGTACCGACTAAAGAAAGCACAGATACGCAGTATTTT. This gives the protein CAWSVPTKESTDTQYF.

V gene TRBV28 combines with J gene TRBJ1-5, with TRBD1 matching 11 bases. The germline V gene has CDR1 MDHEN and CDR2 SYDVKM. This CDR3 has 15 residues. The ends lost 6 bases at V and 7 bases at J; junction bases unmatched: 8. CDR3 sequence: CASSPSGTGGQPQHF. The CDR3 DNA reads TGTGCCAGCAGCCCATCCGGGACAGGGGGACAGCCCCAGCATTTT.

The gene calls are TRBV9 and TRBJ1-4; weak D call: TRBD1 (5 bases). Germline-derived CDR1 and CDR2 are SGDLS and YYNGEE. The CDR3 totals 16 residues. Trimming cost V 3 bases and J 5 bases, with 17 bases left between them. CDR3 protein: CASSEAPGTGNEKLFF. For the CDR3, the DNA is TGTGCCAGCAGCGAGGCACCCGGGACTGGGAATGAAAAACTGTTTTTT.

V and J are TRBV7-9 and TRBJ2-3, with D possibly being TRBD2 (6 bases). Trimming removed 4 bases from V and 2 bases from J, with 13 bases in between. The germline V gene encodes CDR1 SEHNR and CDR2 FQNEAQ (reference sequence). This CDR3 comprises 15 residues. The CDR3 bases are TGTGCCAGCAGCTCGGGACTTTTACCCACAGATACGCAGTATTTT. It is translated as CASSSGLLPTDTQYF.

The chain is built from TRBV20-1 and TRBJ2-3; 8 nucleotides match TRBD1. This CDR3 has 15 amino acids. Germline V gene sequence: CDR1 DFQATT, CDR2 SNEGSKA (reference sequence). Germline trimming cut 3 bases from V and 1 base from J; bases unmatched to any gene: 6. The CDR3 bases are TGCAGTGCTAGTGATTTGGACAGGGGCACAGATACGCAGTATTTT. It specifies CSASDLDRGTDTQYF.

The J gene is TRBJ1-2, the V gene TRBV12-3 or TRBV12-4; 8 bases are shared with TRBD1. The CDR3 spans 13 residues. The junction had 8 bases not matched to a gene; V was cut back by 5 bases and J by 9 bases. In DNA form, the CDR3 reads TGTGCCAGCAGTCCCGGACAGGGTTCGAGCTACACCTTC. This sequence encodes CASSPGQGSSYTF.

This clone was seen only a few times. The genes are TRBV12-5 and TRBJ1-3; 9 bases align to TRBD1. The CDR3 totals 16 residues. Looked up from germline, CDR1 is LGHNT and CDR2 is FRNRAP. The V segment lost 7 bases and the J segment 0 bases; nucleotides outside the gene matches: 7. The chain's CDR3 is CASVREGQGSGNTIYF. As DNA, the CDR3 is TGTGCTAGTGTCCGGGAGGGACAGGGCTCTGGAAACACCATATATTTT.